What follows are 30 T cell receptor beta chains derived from one specimen sequenced in a study of Graves' ophthalmopathy and Graves' hyperthyroidism. TCR beta CDR3 regions were amplified from RNA transcripts. Second-round multiplex PCR followed a first-round RT-PCR using HTBI primers. Via MiXCR, TCRdb re-called the multiplex PCR reads, giving one row per CDR3 protein. The sample has about 1.2 million distinct CDR3 sequences, less than 45% seen once. Sequenced sample: peripheral blood or thyroid tissue (not recorded which). The receptors here all came from an adult man with Graves' hyperthyroidism.

This chain uses TRBV20-1 with TRBJ1-1, with D unresolved. The CDR3 spans 14 residues. From germline, CDR1 is DFQATT and CDR2 SNEGSKA (reference sequence). V lost 5 bases and J 3 bases, leaving 16 bases between the germline ends. The CDR3 sequence: CSAFDLGRDTEAFF. For the CDR3, the DNA is TGCAGTGCTTTCGACCTAGGGAGGGACACTGAAGCTTTCTTT.

Ten or more counts support this clonotype. The chain is built from TRBV19 and TRBJ1-5; D is ambiguous. CDR3 length: 16 residues. Trimming pared 8 bases from V and 4 bases from J, leaving 21 bases between. Germline CDR1 and CDR2: LNHDA and SQIVND (reference sequence). As DNA, the CDR3 is TGTGCCAGTGATAAAGCAACGCGGAGCCAAAATCAGCCCCAGCATTTT. Its translation is CASDKATRSQNQPQHF.

The gene calls are TRBV12-3 or TRBV12-4 and TRBJ1-2; TRBD1 aligns across 9 bases. V shed 3 bases and J 8 bases; nucleotides not matched to a gene: 10. This CDR3 has 15 residues. CDR3 region: CASSFGTGFTGGYTF. The DNA for the CDR3 is TGTGCCAGCAGTTTCGGGACAGGGTTTACTGGCGGCTACACCTTC.

The chain joins TRBV20-1 to TRBJ2-7, with 8 bases identical to TRBD2. CDR3 length equals 15 residues. J was trimmed by 3 bases and V by 0 bases; bases with no gene match: 7. CDR1 is DFQATT, CDR2 SNEGSKA, per germline (reference sequence). The DNA for the CDR3 is TGCAGTGCTAGAGATCACGTAGGGACTAGCTACGAGCAGTACTTC. Translated, it gives CSARDHVGTSYEQYF.

In its sample, this clonotype was seen many times. The chain recombines TRBV29-1 with TRBJ2-2; D perhaps matches TRBD1 (5 bases). V was shortened by 4 bases and J by 3 bases, with 12 bases between the two germline ends. From germline, CDR1 is SQVTM and CDR2 ANQGSEA. The CDR3 spans 14 residues. The CDR3 protein is CSVVFRVDTGELFF. DNA of the CDR3: TGCAGCGTTGTATTCAGGGTAGACACCGGGGAGCTGTTTTTT.

The sample holds one count of this clonotype. V and J are TRBV12-3 or TRBV12-4 and TRBJ2-6, with D perhaps matching TRBD1 (6 bases). This CDR3 contains 18 residues. V lost 8 bases and J 1 base, leaving 21 bases between the germline ends. CDR3: CASSQTGTSPSGANVLTF. CDR3 nucleotides: TGTGCCAGCTCACAAACCGGGACATCCCCATCTGGGGCCAACGTCCTGACTTTC.

The rearrangement links TRBV2 to TRBJ1-2, with a tentative D call TRBD1 (6 bases). Trimming took 8 bases from V and 7 from J, leaving 11 bases between them. The CDR3 is 11 residues long. CDR1 SNHLY and CDR2 FYNNEI come from the germline V gene. CDR3 residues: CASGGGVGYTF. CDR3 coding DNA: TGTGCCAGCGGGGGCGGGGTTGGCTACACCTTC.

V is TRBV27 and J is TRBJ2-2; 8 bases match TRBD1. This CDR3 contains 16 residues. With V trimmed by 5 bases and J by 3 bases, 8 bases remained unmatched. CDR1 is MNHEY, CDR2 SMNVEV, per germline (reference sequence). The CDR3 protein is CASSLIRGRDTGELFF. CDR3 coding DNA: TGTGCCAGCAGTCTTATCAGGGGGCGGGACACCGGGGAGCTGTTTTTT.

The CDR3 protein is CASSLVGQNPYEQYF. In nucleotides, the CDR3 is TGTGCCAGCAGCTTAGTAGGGCAGAATCCCTACGAGCAGTACTTC. The gene calls are TRBV7-2 and TRBJ2-7; D is unclear. CDR1 and CDR2 from the germline V gene are SGHTA and FQGNSA. Trimming took 1 base from V and 2 from J, leaving 12 bases between them. This CDR3 has 15 amino acids.

This clonotype was picked up one time. The V and J genes are TRBV15 and TRBJ1-6; 9 nucleotides agree with TRBD1. Trimming took 3 bases from V and 8 from J; bases not matched to a gene: 5. The CDR3 is made up of 15 amino acids. The germline V gene has CDR1 LNHNV and CDR2 YYDKDF (reference sequence). The chain's CDR3 is CATSSQRDRDSPLHF. CDR3 DNA sequence: TGTGCCACCAGCAGCCAACGGGACAGGGATTCACCCCTCCACTTT. The full variable domain, its missing parts supplied by reference TRBV15 and TRBJ1-6, is DAMVIQNPRYQVTQFGKPVTLSCSQTLNHNVMYWYQQKSSQAPKLLFHYYDKDFNNEADTPDNFQSRRPNTSFCFLDIRSPGLGDTAMYLCATSSQRDRDSPLHFGNGTRLTVT.

The chain carries TRBV7-2 and TRBJ2-7; TRBD2 matches 8 bases. The CDR3 has 14 residues. V lost 6 bases and J lost 7; bases outside the gene matches: 11. CDR1 and CDR2 (germline): SGHTA, FQGNSA. CDR3 DNA sequence: TGTGCCAGCAGTCCCAAGAGCGGGAGCGGTGAGCAGTACTTC. Translation gives CASSPKSGSGEQYF.

The rearrangement links TRBV19 to TRBJ1-5; 10 nucleotides line up with TRBD1. Germline lookup yields CDR1 LNHDA and CDR2 SQIVND (reference sequence). With V trimmed by 7 bases and J by 4 bases, 4 bases remained unmatched. The CDR3 has 14 amino acids. DNA for the CDR3: TGTGCCAGTATTCGGACAGGGGGGAATCAGCCCCAGCATTTT. As protein: CASIRTGGNQPQHF.

At least ten counts were recorded for this clonotype. V usage is TRBV20-1 and J usage is TRBJ1-1; D gene ambiguous. Germline CDR1 and CDR2: DFQATT and SNEGSKA (reference sequence). V dropped 3 bases and J dropped 5 bases, with 10 bases sitting between them. The CDR3 spans 12 residues. The CDR3 DNA sequence: TGCAGTGCTAGTAATTGGGGAACTGAAGCTTTCTTT. Protein sequence: CSASNWGTEAFF.

This clonotype was observed once. Possible read error: a much larger clone is one base away. V gene TRBV7-3 combines with J gene TRBJ2-7; 8 nucleotides agree with TRBD1. This CDR3 is 15 amino acids long. Germline V gene lookup returns CDR1 SGHTA and CDR2 FQGTGA. Losses at the gene ends were 3 bases for V and 2 bases for J; bases not matched to a gene: 6. In nucleotides, the CDR3 is TGTGCCAGCAGCTTGCAGGGACAGGCGGCCTACGAGCAGTACTTC. It specifies CASSLQGQAAYEQYF.

The chain employs TRBV10-3 and TRBJ2-7; 11 positions match TRBD1. The CDR3 length is 12 residues. The J segment lost 5 bases and the V segment lost 9 bases, leaving 3 bases of the junction unmatched. Germline V gives CDR1 ENHRY, CDR2 SYGVKD. The CDR3 is CAIGQGADEQYF. The CDR3 DNA is TGTGCCATAGGACAGGGGGCCGACGAGCAGTACTTC.

On this clonotype: Being one base from a much bigger clone, this may be a read error. The rearrangement joins TRBV9 to TRBJ1-6; D gene uncertain. V was trimmed by 3 bases and J by 6 bases, leaving 10 bases between them. Per germline, CDR1 SGDLS and CDR2 YYNGEE. This CDR3 has 14 amino acids. CDR3 region: CASSGRALNSPLHF. CDR3 bases: TGTGCCAGCAGCGGCCGGGCCCTTAATTCACCCCTCCACTTT.

The CDR3 region is CASSQASGGELFF. DNA of the CDR3: TGTGCCAGCAGCCAGGCTAGTGGCGGGGAGCTGTTTTTT. The J gene is TRBJ2-2, the V gene TRBV7-2; the D is unclear. CDR1 is SGHTA, CDR2 FQGNSA, per germline. The CDR3 length is 13 residues. Trimming cost V 5 bases and J 7 bases, with 11 bases left between them.

This clonotype was counted between two and nine times. V gene TRBV7-8 combines with J gene TRBJ1-1; D may be TRBD1 (5 bases). Trimming stripped 3 bases from V and 1 base from J, with 9 bases between. The CDR3 runs to 14 residues. Germline CDR1 reads SGHVS; CDR2 reads FQNEAQ. CDR3 in amino acids: CASSFGHANTEAFF. CDR3 sequence (DNA): TGTGCCAGCAGCTTCGGACACGCGAACACTGAAGCTTTCTTT.

The J gene is TRBJ2-7, the V gene TRBV15; the D is unclear. The V gene lost 10 bases and the J gene lost 3 bases, with 16 bases spanning the gap. This CDR3 spans 13 amino acids. Germline values: CDR1 LNHNV, CDR2 YYDKDF (reference sequence). CDR3 sequence (DNA): TGTGCCAGCCGGGCCAAAATCCGCTACGAGCAGTACTTC. This codes for CASRAKIRYEQYF. Supplemented by reference TRBV15 and TRBJ2-7, the full variable domain reads DAMVIQNPRYQVTQFGKPVTLSCSQTLNHNVMYWYQQKSSQAPKLLFHYYDKDFNNEADTPDNFQSRRPNTSFCFLDIRSPGLGDTAMYLCASRAKIRYEQYFGPGTRLTVT.

With regard to this clonotype: A much larger clone differs from this one at a single base, so this may be a read error. J is TRBJ2-7 and V is TRBV9; 9 bases map to TRBD1. Germline CDR1 SGDLS, CDR2 YYNGEE. With V trimmed by 5 bases and J by 9 bases, 12 bases remained unmatched. The CDR3 is 14 residues long. CDR3: CASSWRDRATGQYF. The CDR3 DNA follows: TGTGCCAGCAGTTGGCGGGACAGGGCCACCGGGCAGTACTTC.

The V call is TRBV3-2, the J call TRBJ2-7; TRBD1 reflects the table's D call only, with no check against the DNA. TRBV3-2 is termed a pseudogene. This CDR3 is built from 14 residues. The CDR3 loop reads CASSGADRGGEQYF. The CDR3 nucleotides are TGTGCCAGCAGTGGAGCCGACAGGGGTGGCGAGCAGTACTTC.

This clonotype was counted a few times. The chain joins TRBV20-1 to TRBJ1-6; D remains ambiguous. Trimming shortened V by 6 bases and J by 6 bases, and 9 bases separated the two germline ends. CDR1 is DFQATT, CDR2 SNEGSKA, per germline (reference sequence). The CDR3 loop spans 12 amino acids. The CDR3 coding sequence is TGCAGTGCCCTCTCGAGTAATTCACCCCTCCACTTT. As protein: CSALSSNSPLHF.

This sequence joins TRBV20-1 and TRBJ1-2; D is ambiguous. The CDR3 contains 12 residues. V shed 2 bases and J shed 0 bases, with 4 bases lying between them. Germline CDR1 reads DFQATT; CDR2 reads SNEGSKA (reference sequence). CDR3 region: CSARLSNYGYTF. The CDR3 DNA reads as TGCAGTGCTAGACTCTCTAACTATGGCTACACCTTC.

The V gene is TRBV7-9, the J gene TRBJ2-2; the match to TRBD2 covers 10 bases. The length of the CDR3 is 17 residues. The V segment lost 6 bases and the J segment 5 bases; nucleotides outside the gene matches: 12. CDR1 is SEHNR and CDR2 is FQNEAQ in the germline V gene (reference sequence). Here the CDR3 DNA reads TGTGCCAGCAGTACACAAGCGGGAGGGAGTAGGACCGGGGAGCTGTTTTTT. The encoded protein is CASSTQAGGSRTGELFF.

The genes are TRBV15 and TRBJ1-1; D not certain. CDR1 is LNHNV, CDR2 YYDKDF, per germline (reference sequence). Trimming left V 3 bases short and J 1 base short, with 9 bases between. There are 14 residues in the CDR3. The DNA for the CDR3 is TGTGCCACCAGCAGTAGAGCGACGAACACTGAAGCTTTCTTT. It is translated as CATSSRATNTEAFF. Drawing the rest from reference TRBV15 and TRBJ1-1, the complete variable domain is DAMVIQNPRYQVTQFGKPVTLSCSQTLNHNVMYWYQQKSSQAPKLLFHYYDKDFNNEADTPDNFQSRRPNTSFCFLDIRSPGLGDTAMYLCATSSRATNTEAFFGQGTRLTVV.

This chain links TRBV5-5 with TRBJ2-7; 9 bases match TRBD2. Looked up from germline, CDR1 is SGHKS and CDR2 is YYEKEE (reference sequence). The CDR3 is made up of 13 amino acids. Trimming took 2 bases from V and 7 from J; bases not matched to a gene: 4. Written as DNA, the CDR3 is TGTGCCAGCAGCTTAGGGACTAGCAGTGAGCAGTACTTC. Amino acids: CASSLGTSSEQYF.

This chain connects TRBV6-2 or TRBV6-3 to TRBJ1-2; 11 bases fit TRBD1. V lost 3 bases, J lost 8 bases, and 17 bases stayed unmatched. The CDR3 totals 18 residues. Germline V gene lookup returns CDR1 MNHEY and CDR2 SVGEGT. DNA of the CDR3: TGTGCCAGCAGTTATTCGCCGGGACAGGGGGTCGTATCGAAAGGCTACACCTTC. It is translated as CASSYSPGQGVVSKGYTF.

This clonotype was detected a few times. J is TRBJ2-7 and V is TRBV9, with D possibly being TRBD1 (6 bases). The CDR3 length is 15 residues. V was shortened by 4 bases and J by 6 bases, with 20 bases between the two germline ends. Germline loops: CDR1 SGDLS, CDR2 YYNGEE. The CDR3 DNA follows: TGTGCCAGCAGCCCCTCCGGACAGCGGTCAGTCGAGCAGTACTTC. This gives the protein CASSPSGQRSVEQYF. The variable domain in full, with the rest retrieved from reference TRBV9 and TRBJ2-7, is DSGVTQTPKHLITATGQRVTLRCSPRSGDLSVYWYQQSLDQGLQFLIQYYNGEERAKGNILERFSAQQFPDLHSELNLSSLELGDSALYFCASSPSGQRSVEQYFGPGTRLTVT.

The V and J genes are TRBV7-9 and TRBJ1-5, with 7 nucleotides matching TRBD1. The germline gives CDR1 SEHNR, CDR2 FQNEAQ (reference sequence). CDR3 length equals 19 residues. The V gene end was trimmed by 0 bases and the J gene end by 7 bases; junction bases not matched to a gene: 18. CDR3 loop: CASSLAGPTTGLRIQPQHF. The CDR3 DNA is TGTGCCAGCAGCTTAGCGGGCCCGACGACAGGGCTGAGGATACAGCCCCAGCATTTT.

This clonotype was counted only a few times. V and J are TRBV28 and TRBJ2-5; D is uncertain. Trimming cost V 8 bases and J 1 base, with 8 bases left between them. This CDR3 spans 12 amino acids. Germline CDR1 and CDR2: MDHEN and SYDVKM. Written as DNA, the CDR3 is TGTGCCAGCTGGGGAACCCAAGAGACCCAGTACTTC. It is translated as CASWGTQETQYF. The full variable domain, its missing parts supplied by reference TRBV28 and TRBJ2-5, is DVKVTQSSRYLVKRTGEKVFLECVQDMDHENMFWYRQDPGLGLRLIYFSYDVKMKEKGDIPEGYSVSREKKERFSLILESASTNQTSMYLCASWGTQETQYFGPGTRLLVL.